This is a list of T cell receptor beta chains from one sample in a study of blood T cell repertoires in COVID-19. Profiled with immunoSEQ multiplex PCR; TCRdb holds only in-frame clones, not every one. The table lists 26,000 or so clones, around 88% of them singletons. The source material was peripheral blood. The receptors come from a human donor in a cohort sampled during active COVID-19. The CDR3 runs from the conserved cysteine through the conserved F or W. A D gene is named only where the DNA matches it firmly. Clone size is shown for a subset of rows, as once, few, many or a class of expanded clone.

cdr3_aa cdr3_nt v_call clone_size d_call j_call
CASSLGGAVPQKTQYF TGTGCCAGCAGCTTGGGCGGGGCAGTACCTCAAAAGACCCAGTACTTC TRBV7-7 NA NA TRBJ2-5
CASSDDGGGTEAFF TGTGCCAGCAGTGATGACGGGGGAGGCACTGAAGCTTTCTTT TRBV2 NA NA TRBJ1-1
CASGFLLGHMNTGELFF TGTGCTAGTGGTTTTCTACTCGGACACATGAACACCGGGGAGCTGTTTTTT TRBV12-5 NA NA TRBJ2-2
CASSVIGGLDTGELFF TGTGCCAGCAGCGTAATCGGGGGACTGGACACCGGGGAGCTGTTTTTT TRBV9 once NA TRBJ2-2
CASSYGQGGETQYF TGCGCCAGCAGCTACGGACAGGGGGGAGAGACCCAGTACTTC TRBV5-1 NA TRBD1 TRBJ2-5
CASSDLEQQGHLNQPQHF TGTGCCAGCAGTGATTTAGAACAACAGGGCCACCTCAATCAGCCCCAGCATTTT TRBV6-4 NA NA TRBJ1-5
CASRQVPFEQYF TGTGCCAGCAGACAGGTCCCCTTCGAGCAGTACTTC TRBV2 NA NA TRBJ2-7
CASTPGQGTDTQYF TGTGCCAGCACGCCGGGACAGGGCACAGATACGCAGTATTTT TRBV6-5 NA TRBD1 TRBJ2-3
CASSVNYNEQFF TGTGCCAGCAGCGTTAACTACAATGAGCAGTTCTTC TRBV9 once NA TRBJ2-1
CASSWDTPIYGYTF TGCGCCAGCAGCTGGGACACACCCATCTATGGCTACACCTTC TRBV5-1 NA NA TRBJ1-2
CASSFSPGYEQYF TGTGCCAGCAGTTTTAGTCCGGGATACGAGCAGTACTTC TRBV28 NA NA TRBJ2-7
CASSLSRQGETQYF TGTGCCAGCAGCTTAAGCCGCCAGGGAGAGACCCAGTACTTC TRBV7-2 NA NA TRBJ2-5
CASSYMRDTEAFF TGTGCCAGCAGTTACATGAGGGACACTGAAGCTTTCTTT TRBV6-2/TRBV6-3 NA NA TRBJ1-1
CASSRQGSSGGELFF TGCGCCAGCAGCCGACAGGGCAGCTCCGGCGGGGAGCTGTTTTTT TRBV5-1 NA TRBD1 TRBJ2-2
CASALGQGRSEQYF TGTGCCAGCGCCCTTGGGCAGGGCCGGAGCGAGCAGTACTTC TRBV6-5 NA NA TRBJ2-7
CASSHSGQGFAGANVLTF TGTGCCAGCAGCCACTCGGGACAGGGCTTCGCTGGGGCCAACGTCCTGACTTTC TRBV3-1/TRBV3-2 NA TRBD1 TRBJ2-6
CAISDVAGGPHTEAFF TGTGCCATCAGTGATGTGGCAGGGGGGCCACACACTGAAGCTTTCTTT TRBV10-3 NA TRBD1 TRBJ1-1
CASSRTGTNTEAFF TGTGCCAGCAGTCGGACAGGTACGAACACTGAAGCTTTCTTT TRBV5-6 NA TRBD1 TRBJ1-1